This T cell receptor (beta chain) was found in a study of T-cell memory formation after mild COVID-19. TCRdb itself ran the 5' RACE reads through MiXCR, one entry per CDR3 protein. The sample consists of 35,000 to 45,000 distinct CDR3 sequences, about 7.3% of them appearing once. This CDR3 contains 15 residues. V was trimmed by 2 bases and J by 2 bases, leaving 8 bases between them. Per the germline V gene, CDR1 is SGHRS and CDR2 is YFSETQ. The chain carries TRBV5-1 and TRBJ2-6; perhaps D is TRBD1 or TRBD2 (5 bases each). The sample comprised PBMCs or a T cell subset sorted from them (not recorded which). The TCR comes from a man aged 18 to 30 who had mild COVID-19 (a few samples of this study predate the infection). Cell type and time point are not known. In DNA form, the CDR3 reads TGCGCCAGCAGCTTCGAGGGGACTGGGGCCAACGTCCTGACTTTC. The encoded protein is CASSFEGTGANVLTF.